The following is a T cell receptor (beta chain) sequence with its context. Arm-PCR of CDR3 regions and iRepertoire HTBI primers were used to build TCR beta libraries. MiXCR, run by TCRdb on the multiplex PCR reads, gives a single entry per CDR3 protein. The table has about 240,000 distinct CDR3 sequences, roughly 21% seen once; the top ten hold approximately 15%. CDR1 and CDR2 (germline): SGDLS, YYNGEE. V was clipped by 0 bases and J by 9 bases; unmatched bases: 9. The CDR3 has 16 amino acids. The data derive from a study of regulatory T cells in long-lasting Graves disease. As to time point: newly diagnosed GD, antithyroid drugs for less than 3 months. Making the TCR library involved RNA that had been extracted from PBMCs.

The chain couples TRBV9 to TRBJ1-6; 7 nucleotides agree with TRBD1. This receptor was obtained from a female donor with Graves disease. The sequencing here drew on peripheral blood mononuclear cells (PBMCs), taken at new diagnosis, from a patient treated with antithyroid drugs. The CDR3 DNA follows: TGTGCCAGCAGCGTAGCACAGACAGGGTCGGGTTCACCCCTCCACTTT. Protein product: CASSVAQTGSGSPLHF. Full variable domain (remainder filled in from reference TRBV9 and TRBJ1-6): DSGVTQTPKHLITATGQRVTLRCSPRSGDLSVYWYQQSLDQGLQFLIQYYNGEERAKGNILERFSAQQFPDLHSELNLSSLELGDSALYFCASSVAQTGSGSPLHFGNGTRLTVT.